This T cell receptor beta chain appears in the sequencing data of a study of cytomegalovirus exposure and HLA in healthy donors. PCR involved 60 Vbeta and 13 Jbeta primers. In the original processing: Approximately 12 million of the 75 million to 95 million unique TCR beta chains counted in a later analysis were shared. The repertoire was sequenced with immunoSEQ multiplex PCR; TCRdb's copy has only in-frame clones and lacks some. For V, J and clone size, that table is used; D and trimming come from the DNA. The profile covers roughly 160,000 clones, with around four fifths appearing a single time and 1.3% taken by the ten largest. As concerns this clone: Its specificity is not known.

V was pared by 6 bases and J by 0 bases, with 5 bases of the junction left unmatched. This CDR3 is 15 amino acids long. The V gene's germline CDR1 is SNHLY and CDR2 FYNNEI. General study findings and limits: The authors assumed roughly uniform sequencing depth across donors for presence/absence analyses. The authors listed approximately 160 TCR beta chains as cytomegalovirus-associated. Confirmation in vitro established that a few CMV-associated chains were specific for CMV antigens.

This TCR derives from a young man in good health and CMV-seronegative. Sequenced: PBMCs. The chain employs TRBV2 and TRBJ2-7, with 10 nucleotides matching TRBD2. As DNA, the CDR3 is TGTGCCAGCAGGGCTAGCGGGGGTAGCTCCTACGAGCAGTACTTC. Translation gives CASRASGGSSYEQYF.